What follows are 10 T cell receptor beta chains derived from one specimen sequenced in a study of OX40 agonist ivuxolimab in advanced cancers. The assay was immunoSEQ multiplex PCR, and TCRdb's table has in-frame clones only and misses some. The table records 76,000 or so clones, about 82% of them present only once. The sequencing here drew on CD4+ or CD8+ T cells sorted from blood, taken in a trial of the OX40 agonist ivuxolimab. The receptor source for this set is an adult with an advanced solid tumor such as melanoma, head and neck, liver or kidney cancer.

The J gene is TRBJ1-1, the V gene TRBV7-8; 9 bases agree with TRBD1. CDR1 and CDR2 from the germline V gene are SGHVS and FQNEAQ. Trimming took 5 bases from V and 1 from J; bases not matched to a gene: 5. CDR3 length: 15 amino acids. The CDR3 sequence is CASSRDRVRNTEAFF. The CDR3 DNA follows: TGTGCCAGCAGCCGGGACAGGGTAAGGAACACTGAAGCTTTCTTT. The full variable domain, completed using reference TRBV7-8 and TRBJ1-1, is GAGVSQSPRYKVAKRGQDVALRCDPISGHVSLFWYQQALGQGPEFLTYFQNEAQLDKSGLPSDRFFAERPEGSVSTLKIQRTQQEDSAVYLCASSRDRVRNTEAFFGQGTRLTVV.

This clone showed up just a few times. The J gene is TRBJ2-3, the V gene TRBV7-9, with D hard to call. The V and J ends lost 6 bases and 2 bases respectively, with 12 bases between them. The CDR3 has 14 amino acids. Germline loops: CDR1 SEHNR, CDR2 FQNEAQ (reference sequence). For the CDR3, the DNA is TGTGCCAGCAGTACCGACTGGACCACAGATACGCAGTATTTT. Protein: CASSTDWTTDTQYF.

The genes are TRBV18 and TRBJ2-3; maybe TRBD1 (5 bases). The ends were cut back, 5 bases at V and 6 bases at J, with 27 bases in the middle. Germline V CDR1 and CDR2: KGHSH, LQKENI. The CDR3 loop spans 18 amino acids. The CDR3 reads CASSSLVSDNLSRDTQYF. In DNA form, the CDR3 reads TGTGCCAGCTCATCGTTAGTTTCGGACAATTTGTCTCGTGATACGCAGTATTTT.

This chain joins TRBV4-2 and TRBJ1-2; a weak D match, TRBD1 (6 bases). Trimming cost V 1 base and J 0 bases, with 15 bases left between them. The germline V gene encodes CDR1 LGHNA and CDR2 YNFKEQ. This CDR3 region has 17 residues. CDR3 region: CASSQGGAGTTNYGYTF. Written as DNA, the CDR3 is TGTGCCAGCAGCCAAGGGGGGGCGGGTACCACTAACTATGGCTACACCTTC.

This chain connects TRBV27 to TRBJ1-2; D unresolved. CDR3 size: 15 residues. Germline CDR1 is MNHEY and CDR2 is SMNVEV (reference sequence). V lost 5 bases and J lost 8, with 21 bases in between. The CDR3 sequence: CASSPSRQEPLGYTF. The CDR3 nucleotides are TGTGCCAGCAGTCCCAGCCGGCAGGAGCCTTTAGGCTACACCTTC.

On this clone itself: In the same sample, other DNA sequences code for this CDR3. CDR3 sequence (DNA): TGTGCCAGCAGCTTAGATCGAGGCACAGATACGCAGTATTTT. Translation: CASSLDRGTDTQYF. V and J are TRBV7-2 and TRBJ2-3; D ambiguous. CDR3 length: 14 residues. The germline V and J ends were trimmed by 1 base and 1 base, with 6 bases remaining between them. Germline CDR1 reads SGHTA; CDR2 reads FQGNSA.

The chain recombines TRBV7-8 with TRBJ2-7; D is tentatively TRBD1 or TRBD2 (6 bases each). Trimming took off 0 bases at V and 4 bases at J, with 13 bases between the two ends. This CDR3 has 15 residues. Germline assignment: CDR1 SGHVS and CDR2 FQNEAQ. CDR3 coding DNA: TGTGCCAGCAGCTTAGCGGGGGGCCAGGGTTACGAGCAGTACTTC. It codes for CASSLAGGQGYEQYF.

V and J are TRBV2 and TRBJ2-1; TRBD2 agrees at 15 bases. In germline, CDR1 is SNHLY, CDR2 FYNNEI. The CDR3 loop spans 17 amino acids. Unmatched junction bases numbered 5, after V lost 6 bases and J lost 2 bases. The CDR3 here is CASSRTSGGATYNEQFF. CDR3 bases: TGTGCCAGCAGCCGGACTAGCGGGGGGGCCACCTACAATGAGCAGTTCTTC.

J is TRBJ2-7 and V is TRBV11-2; 10 bases align to TRBD2. This CDR3 is 15 amino acids long. CDR1 and CDR2 from the germline V gene are SGHAT and FQNNGV. The junction had 11 bases not matched to a gene; V was cut back by 5 bases and J by 7 bases. CDR3 protein: CASSGIAGGKWEQYF. The CDR3 DNA is TGTGCCAGCAGCGGGATAGCGGGGGGAAAATGGGAGCAGTACTTC.

CDR3 nucleotides: TGTGCCAGCAGCTTCATCGGGGGATACACCGGGGAGCTGTTTTTT. Translating it yields CASSFIGGYTGELFF. The chain is built from TRBV7-6 and TRBJ2-2; possibly TRBD2 for D (6 bases). V was pared by 3 bases and J by 3 bases, with 11 bases between. The CDR3 spans 15 residues. Germline V CDR1 and CDR2: SGHVS, FNYEAQ.